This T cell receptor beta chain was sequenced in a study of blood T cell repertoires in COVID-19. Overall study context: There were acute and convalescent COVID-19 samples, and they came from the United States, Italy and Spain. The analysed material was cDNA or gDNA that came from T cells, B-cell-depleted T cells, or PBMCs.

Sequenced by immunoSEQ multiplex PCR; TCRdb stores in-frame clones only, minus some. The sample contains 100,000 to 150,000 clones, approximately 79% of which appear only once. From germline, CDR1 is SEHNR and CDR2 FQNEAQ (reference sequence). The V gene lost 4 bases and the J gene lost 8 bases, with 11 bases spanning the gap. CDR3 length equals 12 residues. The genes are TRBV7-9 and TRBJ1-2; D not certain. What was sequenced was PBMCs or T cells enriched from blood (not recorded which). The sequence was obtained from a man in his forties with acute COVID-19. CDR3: CASSSQQSGYTF. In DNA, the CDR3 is TGTGCCAGCAGCTCACAACAATCCGGCTACACCTTC.